This T cell receptor (beta chain) was obtained from a study of blood T cell repertoires in COVID-19. In the study overall: Sources were T cells, B-cell-depleted T cells, or PBMCs; the material itself was cDNA or gDNA.

Looked up from germline, CDR1 is SNHLY and CDR2 is FYNNEI. Trimming shortened V by 3 bases and J by 2 bases, and 15 bases separated the two germline ends. The CDR3 has 16 amino acids. Participants' reported clinical history set cohort assignment. Per the original methods: Amplification with reference gene primers provided the estimates of nucleated cell counts. Data came from immunoSEQ multiplex PCR; TCRdb stores just in-frame clones and leaves some out. That table gives V, J and clone size, and the DNA gave D and trimming. The sample lists around 300,000 clones, over 75% occurring once. This sequence joins TRBV2 and TRBJ2-3; perhaps TRBD2 as D (5 bases). The sequence was collected from a woman younger than 35 who had recovered from COVID-19. The specimen was PBMCs or T cells enriched from blood (not recorded which). DNA for the CDR3: TGTGCCAGCAGTGACGCCTCGGGATTCCACACAGATACGCAGTATTTT. This codes for CASSDASGFHTDTQYF.